A single sample gave rise to the 31 T cell receptor beta chains below, sequenced in a study of blood T cells in healthy people across ages. Sample-barcoded 5' priming and a J-beta primer mix drove a second PCR of roughly 6 to 12 cycles. TCRdb ran MiXCR on the 5' RACE reads and lists one entry per CDR3 protein. The profile shows some 1.4 million distinct CDR3 sequences, 42% of them singletons. Sequenced input: blood. The receptors here all came from a young woman in good health.

The chain carries TRBV7-2 and TRBJ1-2; 9 bases line up with TRBD1. Germline CDR1 reads SGHTA; CDR2 reads FQGNSA. With V trimmed by 3 bases and J by 8 bases, 13 bases remained unmatched. The CDR3 covers 16 residues. The CDR3 bases are TGTGCCAGCAGCTTCGGGACAGGGCGTCTCAGAGTGGGCTACACCTTC. It translates to CASSFGTGRLRVGYTF.

The sample holds a few counts of this clonotype. The chain carries TRBV6-6 and TRBJ2-3; 11 nucleotides line up with TRBD2. This CDR3 is 17 amino acids long. Per the germline V gene, CDR1 is MNHNY and CDR2 is SVGAGI (reference sequence). Trimming at V came to 4 bases and at J to 6 bases, leaving 12 bases not matched to a gene. The CDR3 nucleotides read TGTGCCAGCAGTTTACCCCTACTAGCGGGAGCAGAGGATACGCAGTATTTT. Residues: CASSLPLLAGAEDTQYF.

A remark on this clonotype: A much more abundant neighbour one base away suggests this may be a read error. The CDR3 ends on some other residue instead of the conserved phenylalanine or tryptophan, so this is likely a read error. The rearrangement links TRBV6-2 or TRBV6-3 to TRBJ2-7, with a weak D call TRBD1 (5 bases). CDR3 size: 13 residues. V was cut by 10 bases and J by 3 bases, with 16 bases left in between. Per germline, CDR1 MNHEY and CDR2 SVGEGT. In DNA form, the CDR3 reads TGTGCCACCGTCCGGGCCACAGGCTACGAGCAGTACTTA. It encodes CATVRATGYEQYL.

The chain employs TRBV7-6 and TRBJ2-1, with TRBD1 matching 8 bases. Germline V gives CDR1 SGHVS, CDR2 FNYEAQ. Trimming cost V 1 base and J 6 bases; bases outside gene matches: 11. This CDR3 comprises 17 residues. CDR3 amino acids: CASSLGISGGAGNEQFF. As DNA, the CDR3 is TGTGCCAGCAGCTTAGGAATTTCAGGGGGCGCGGGCAATGAGCAGTTCTTC.

The rearrangement uses TRBV5-6 and TRBJ1-5; a possible D gene is TRBD1 (5 bases). CDR3 length equals 15 residues. The germline V and J ends were trimmed by 3 bases and 5 bases, with 15 bases remaining between them. Germline values: CDR1 SGHDT, CDR2 YYEEEE. CDR3: CASSWGQGSDQPQHF. CDR3 DNA: TGTGCCAGCAGCTGGGGCCAGGGTTCGGATCAGCCCCAGCATTTT.

The chain couples TRBV20-1 to TRBJ2-3; 9 nucleotides match TRBD1. J was trimmed by 4 bases and V by 7 bases; bases with no gene match: 12. This CDR3 comprises 15 residues. The germline V gene encodes CDR1 DFQATT and CDR2 SNEGSKA (reference sequence). The CDR3 DNA is TGCAGTGGGGGCCCTCCGGACAGGGGCTCAGATACGCAGTATTTT. Translation: CSGGPPDRGSDTQYF.

Only a few counts were recorded for this clonotype. The rearrangement links TRBV2 to TRBJ2-7; the D gene could be TRBD1 or TRBD2 (5 bases each). Per the germline V gene, CDR1 is SNHLY and CDR2 is FYNNEI. The CDR3 totals 14 residues. Deletions cut 0 bases from V and 3 bases from J, with 9 bases between. The CDR3 bases are TGTGCCAGCAGTGAAGCCTCGAGGGGCTACGAGCAGTACTTC. This sequence encodes CASSEASRGYEQYF.

The chain is built from TRBV20-1 and TRBJ2-5; no definite D call. Trimming cost V 6 bases and J 11 bases, with 16 bases left between them. Germline loops: CDR1 DFQATT, CDR2 SNEGSKA (reference sequence). This CDR3 is built from 11 residues. In DNA form, the CDR3 reads TGCAGTGCCATTCCCCAGATTGAGCAGTACTTC. Its protein product is CSAIPQIEQYF.

This clonotype was counted only a few times. The chain carries TRBV9 and TRBJ2-3, with D possibly TRBD2 on 7 matching bases. Trimming pared 2 bases from V and 1 base from J, leaving 20 bases between. This CDR3 contains 18 residues. CDR1 is SGDLS and CDR2 is YYNGEE in the germline V gene. CDR3 bases: TGTGCCAGCAGCGTGGAGGGGGGGAGACCTTCGGGCACAGATACGCAGTATTTT. Translated, it gives CASSVEGGRPSGTDTQYF.

The chain joins TRBV2 to TRBJ2-7, with D perhaps matching TRBD2 (5 bases). Trimming removed 4 bases at V and 2 bases at J, with 12 bases between. The germline V gene has CDR1 SNHLY and CDR2 FYNNEI. This CDR3 is 14 amino acids long. The CDR3 reads CASSVADGAYEQYF. CDR3 DNA: TGTGCCAGCAGTGTCGCCGACGGGGCCTACGAGCAGTACTTC. The complete variable domain, with remaining parts taken from reference TRBV2 and TRBJ2-7, reads EPEVTQTPSHQVTQMGQEVILRCVPISNHLYFYWYRQILGQKVEFLVSFYNNEISEKSEIFDDQFSVERPDGSNFTLKIRSTKLEDSAMYFCASSVADGAYEQYFGPGTRLTVT.

There are a few counts of this clonotype. J is TRBJ2-7 and V is TRBV25-1; D is uncertain. CDR3 size: 14 residues. Germline CDR1 reads MGHDK; CDR2 reads SYGVNS. V was pared by 1 base and J by 2 bases, with 9 bases between. CDR3 nucleotides: TGTGCCAGCAGTGAATCTGAGACACCCTACGAGCAGTACTTC. Translating gives CASSESETPYEQYF.

Comment on this clonotype: The junction shows a germline mismatch at one end, possibly a read error. J is TRBJ2-3 and V is TRBV11-2; possible D gene TRBD2, 5 bases. This CDR3 contains 14 residues. From germline, CDR1 is SGHAT and CDR2 FQNNGV. The CDR3 sequence: CANSLVRGTDTQYF. CDR3 nucleotides: TGTGCCAACAGCTTAGTACGGGGTACAGATACGCAGTATTTT.

This clonotype has more than one count but fewer than ten. The chain combines TRBV27 with TRBJ1-2; D is perhaps TRBD1 (6 bases). The CDR3 contains 14 residues. CDR1 MNHEY and CDR2 SMNVEV come from the germline V gene (reference sequence). V lost 6 bases, J lost 4 bases, and 15 bases lay in between. In nucleotides, the CDR3 is TGTGCCAGCAGCCGCAGGAAACAGGGCTATGGCTACACCTTC. Translating it yields CASSRRKQGYGYTF.

This clonotype was seen only a few times. The DNA of the CDR3 is TGCAGTGCTAGGCTAGCGGGAGACTCCTACGAGCAGTACTTC. As protein: CSARLAGDSYEQYF. The genes are TRBV20-1 and TRBJ2-7; 10 positions agree with TRBD2. With V trimmed by 3 bases and J by 0 bases, 2 bases remained unmatched. Germline V lookup: CDR1 DFQATT, CDR2 SNEGSKA (reference sequence). This CDR3 is built from 14 residues.

The chain joins TRBV6-5 to TRBJ2-5; D is unresolved. The DNA matches TRBJ2-7 better at its end, which makes the J call doubtful. Germline-derived CDR1 and CDR2 are MNHEY and SVGAGI. CDR3 length equals 16 residues. The CDR3 is CASSYSVGILRYEQYF. CDR3 nucleotides: TGTGCCAGCAGTTACTCGGTGGGGATCCTTCGGTACGAGCAGTACTTC.

The chain is built from TRBV6-1 and TRBJ2-7; tentatively, D is TRBD1 or TRBD2 (5 bases each). CDR3 length: 19 residues. Trimming took 2 bases from V and 0 from J, leaving 23 bases between them. Germline CDR1 MNHNS, CDR2 SASEGT. The CDR3 spells CASSETGPNWIGSSYEQYF. The CDR3 DNA reads TGTGCCAGCAGTGAAACGGGGCCGAATTGGATTGGGAGCTCCTACGAGCAGTACTTC.

V is TRBV11-2 and J is TRBJ1-3; D gene unclear. Germline V gene lookup returns CDR1 SGHAT and CDR2 FQNNGV. The CDR3 is made up of 13 amino acids. Trimming left V 5 bases short and J 8 bases short, with 13 bases between. CDR3 sequence: CASSPIKEYTIYF. CDR3 coding DNA: TGTGCCAGCAGCCCAATTAAGGAATACACCATATATTTT.

The J gene is TRBJ2-1, the V gene TRBV12-3 or TRBV12-4; 11 bases are a match to TRBD2. V shed 10 bases and J 5 bases; nucleotides not matched to a gene: 19. The CDR3 consists of 18 residues. For the CDR3, the DNA is TGTGCCATCTGCTGGACTAGCGGGCCCAATTTGGAAAACAATGAGCAGTTCTTC. Amino acids: CAICWTSGPNLENNEQFF.

About this clonotype: The junction and the germline gene differ at one end; a read error may be behind it. V is TRBV12-3 or TRBV12-4 and J is TRBJ1-1, with 11 positions matching TRBD1. This CDR3 is built from 15 residues. The DNA for the CDR3 is TGTGTCAGCACAATACCCGGGACAGGGGGCACTGAAGCTTTCTTT. It codes for CVSTIPGTGGTEAFF.

The J gene is TRBJ2-4, the V gene TRBV20-1; 12 bases line up with TRBD2. The CDR3 is 14 amino acids. Germline V lookup: CDR1 DFQATT, CDR2 SNEGSKA (reference sequence). V gave up 5 bases and J gave up 14 bases; unmatched junction bases: 13. As DNA, the CDR3 is TGCAGTGCTCCCCGCCTAGCGGGGGGGGTATTGAAGTACTTC. This codes for CSAPRLAGGVLKYF.

The chain is built from TRBV6-1 and TRBJ1-2; 10 bases agree with TRBD1. The CDR3 runs 14 residues. Germline values: CDR1 MNHNS, CDR2 SASEGT. With 7 bases clipped from V and 8 bases from J, the junction kept 10 bases outside the gene matches. In DNA form, the CDR3 reads TGTGCCAGCACCCTCGACAGGGGGCTAGGAGGCTACACCTTC. Protein: CASTLDRGLGGYTF.

The rearrangement uses TRBV9 and TRBJ2-2, with 12 bases aligning to TRBD2. Trimming at V came to 1 base and at J to 7 bases, leaving 5 bases not matched to a gene. Germline lookup yields CDR1 SGDLS and CDR2 YYNGEE. There are 16 residues in the CDR3. CDR3 DNA: TGTGCCAGCAGCGTACTAGCGGGGGGGCTTAGCGGGGAGCTGTTTTTT. It encodes CASSVLAGGLSGELFF. Supplemented by reference TRBV9 and TRBJ2-2, the full variable domain reads DSGVTQTPKHLITATGQRVTLRCSPRSGDLSVYWYQQSLDQGLQFLIQYYNGEERAKGNILERFSAQQFPDLHSELNLSSLELGDSALYFCASSVLAGGLSGELFFGEGSRLTVL.

The sample holds a few counts of this clonotype. The chain is built from TRBV4-1 and TRBJ1-2, with D hard to call. CDR1 is MGHRA and CDR2 is YSYEKL in the germline V gene. V lost 0 bases and J lost 4, with 12 bases in between. The CDR3 covers 15 residues. The CDR3, as DNA: TGCGCCAGCAGCCAAGATTCGTCGGGTAGCTATGGCTACACCTTC. Encoded protein: CASSQDSSGSYGYTF.

The gene calls are TRBV4-1 and TRBJ1-1; the D is unclear. The CDR3 loop spans 14 amino acids. Germline values: CDR1 MGHRA, CDR2 YSYEKL. With 0 bases removed from V and 6 bases from J, the gap between germline ends came to 11 bases. CDR3 sequence: CASSQDPNSPEAFF. CDR3 nucleotide sequence: TGCGCCAGCAGCCAAGATCCCAACTCCCCTGAAGCTTTCTTT.

This clonotype was counted ten times or more. This chain links TRBV9 with TRBJ2-3, with D hard to call. The CDR3 runs 13 residues. The germline V gene encodes CDR1 SGDLS and CDR2 YYNGEE. Trimming shortened V by 3 bases and J by 2 bases, and 7 bases separated the two germline ends. The DNA for the CDR3 is TGTGCCAGCAGCGCGAGACTCACAGATACGCAGTATTTT. It translates to CASSARLTDTQYF.

The chain uses TRBV20-1 and TRBJ2-1, with a weak D call TRBD1 (6 bases). The CDR3 covers 15 residues. CDR1 DFQATT and CDR2 SNEGSKA come from the germline V gene (reference sequence). The V end was cut by 3 bases, the J end by 5 bases, with 17 bases between. The CDR3, as DNA: TGCAGTGCTAGTTATTTCAGGGGAGTGAACAATGAGCAGTTCTTC. Protein product: CSASYFRGVNNEQFF.

This clonotype was seen a few times. This chain's CDR3 is CASSPGPVSYEQYF. CDR3 bases: TGTGCCAGCAGTCCCGGTCCGGTCTCCTACGAGCAGTACTTC. The genes are TRBV7-2 and TRBJ2-7; D not resolved. The germline V and J ends were trimmed by 6 bases and 0 bases, with 12 bases remaining between them. The V gene's germline CDR1 is SGHTA and CDR2 FQGNSA. This CDR3 is 14 amino acids long.

The sample holds a few counts of this clonotype. The genes are TRBV21-1 and TRBJ2-7. TRBV21-1 is a listed pseudogene. CDR3 length: 16 residues. The CDR3 region is CASSKAGRNLLREQYF. The DNA for the CDR3 is TGTGCCAGCAGCAAAGCTGGACGGAACCTCTTGCGGGAGCAGTACTTC.

This chain joins TRBV3-1 and TRBJ2-3; 7 bases line up with TRBD2. V was clipped by 4 bases and J by 0 bases; unmatched bases: 7. The CDR3 is made up of 16 amino acids. Germline loops: CDR1 LGHDT, CDR2 YNNKEL (reference sequence). CDR3 amino acids: CASSPSERDSTDTQYF. CDR3 coding DNA: TGTGCCAGCAGCCCCTCCGAGCGGGACAGCACAGATACGCAGTATTTT.

The J gene is TRBJ2-2, the V gene TRBV12-3 or TRBV12-4, with D possibly matching TRBD2 (5 bases). Deletions cut 0 bases from V and 7 bases from J, with 12 bases between. The CDR3 consists of 15 residues. CDR3: CASSLAGVAVGELFF. The CDR3 coding sequence is TGTGCCAGCAGTTTAGCGGGAGTGGCGGTCGGGGAGCTGTTTTTT.

The chain joins TRBV6-1 to TRBJ1-2, with D unclear. V was pared by 5 bases and J by 4 bases, with 5 bases between. The V gene's germline CDR1 is MNHNS and CDR2 SASEGT. The CDR3 covers 11 residues. The chain's CDR3 is CASSYLYGYTF. The CDR3 nucleotides are TGTGCCAGCAGTTACCTCTATGGCTACACCTTC.